The 10 T cell receptor beta chains listed next were all sequenced from one sample in a study of shared clonotypes between healthy human individuals. Produced via immunoSEQ multiplex PCR; TCRdb's table is partial and in-frame only. Here the sample spans about a million clones, approximately 70% being singletons. Sequenced material: memory CD4+ T cells sorted from blood. Stated subset: CD45RA-negative fraction. The receptors were sampled from a man between 18 and 35 years old in good health.

This rearrangement joins TRBV10-2 to TRBJ1-3, with D tentatively TRBD1 (6 bases). V was shortened by 5 bases and J by 1 base, with 12 bases between the two germline ends. Germline CDR1 WSHSY, CDR2 SAAADI. The CDR3 has 15 amino acids. CDR3 protein: CASSPQGTSGNTIYF. For the CDR3, the DNA is TGCGCCAGCAGTCCACAGGGAACATCTGGAAACACCATATATTTT.

Worth noting for this clone: The sample has other DNA sequences that encode this CDR3 too. The chain carries TRBV5-1 and TRBJ2-6, with TRBD2 as a possible D gene (5 bases). V was clipped by 2 bases and J by 2 bases, with 8 bases between them. Germline V gene lookup returns CDR1 SGHRS and CDR2 YFSETQ. This CDR3 contains 15 residues. The CDR3 loop reads CASSLGGPGANVLTF. The CDR3 DNA sequence: TGCGCCAGCAGCTTAGGAGGACCTGGGGCCAACGTCCTGACTTTC.

The chain couples TRBV7-9 to TRBJ2-7; possibly TRBD1 for D (6 bases). Trimming took 6 bases from V and 4 from J, leaving 16 bases between them. The length of the CDR3 is 14 residues. From germline, CDR1 is SEHNR and CDR2 FQNEAQ (reference sequence). As DNA, the CDR3 is TGTGCCAGCAGGGACGGACAGAGGGGGTACGAGCAGTACTTC. It codes for CASRDGQRGYEQYF. The full variable domain, with the rest looked up from reference TRBV7-9 and TRBJ2-7, is DTGVSQNPRHKITKRGQNVTFRCDPISEHNRLYWYRQTLGQGPEFLTYFQNEAQLEKSRLLSDRFSAERPKGSFSTLEIQRTEQGDSAMYLCASRDGQRGYEQYFGPGTRLTVT.

Concerning this clone itself: This sample includes further DNA sequences coding for the same CDR3. V gene TRBV4-3 combines with J gene TRBJ1-1; D might be TRBD1 (6 bases). Per the germline V gene, CDR1 is LGHNA and CDR2 is YSLEER. Between the trimmed V and J ends, which lost 1 base and 4 bases, there was a span of 10 bases. CDR3 length: 14 residues. CDR3 nucleotides: TGCGCCAGCAGCCAAGGGGGGCGGGTCACTGAAGCTTTCTTT. This codes for CASSQGGRVTEAFF.

The chain recombines TRBV27 with TRBJ2-7, with TRBD2 matching over 8 bases. The CDR3 runs 18 residues. Germline V lookup: CDR1 MNHEY, CDR2 SMNVEV (reference sequence). The J segment lost 4 bases and the V segment lost 5 bases, leaving 19 bases of the junction unmatched. CDR3 sequence: CASSLLAPLTSDTYEQYF. The CDR3 region has the DNA TGTGCCAGCAGTCTTCTCGCGCCCCTGACTAGCGATACGTACGAGCAGTACTTC.

The V and J genes are TRBV28 and TRBJ2-7; the match to TRBD2 covers 10 bases. The germline gives CDR1 MDHEN, CDR2 SYDVKM. V lost 5 bases and J lost 2; bases outside the gene matches: 3. The CDR3 spans 14 residues. The CDR3 sequence: CASSTSGGAYEQYF. CDR3 in DNA: TGTGCCAGCAGTACAAGCGGGGGGGCCTACGAGCAGTACTTC.

CDR3 in DNA: TGTGCCAGCAAGTTAAGGGAGGGTTCACCCCTCCACTTT. Translated, it gives CASKLREGSPLHF. The chain joins TRBV6-5 to TRBJ1-6; D call uncertain. Trimming removed 7 bases at V and 9 bases at J, with 13 bases between. Germline CDR1 and CDR2: MNHEY and SVGAGI. The CDR3 extends over 13 amino acids.

The rearrangement uses TRBV5-1 and TRBJ1-4; tentative D call: TRBD1 (6 bases). V was cut by 0 bases and J by 7 bases, with 13 bases left in between. The germline V gene has CDR1 SGHRS and CDR2 YFSETQ. CDR3 length: 15 residues. Here the CDR3 reads CASSLAGTRGEKLFF. For the CDR3, the DNA is TGCGCCAGCAGCTTGGCCGGGACACGCGGTGAAAAACTGTTTTTT.

The chain links TRBV5-1 to TRBJ2-7; possible D gene TRBD2, 6 bases. The CDR3 is made up of 14 amino acids. Trimming left V 6 bases short and J 1 base short, with 14 bases between. The germline V gene encodes CDR1 SGHRS and CDR2 YFSETQ. The CDR3: CASKASGASYEQYF. The CDR3 DNA reads as TGCGCCAGCAAGGCATCGGGAGCGTCCTACGAGCAGTACTTC.

The rearrangement joins TRBV19 to TRBJ1-5; D is possibly TRBD1 (5 bases). Germline lookup yields CDR1 LNHDA and CDR2 SQIVND (reference sequence). Trimming left V 5 bases short and J 1 base short, with 30 bases between. The CDR3 has 21 amino acids. The CDR3 spells CASSLPGRGVLGRSSNQPQHF. The CDR3 DNA reads TGTGCCAGTAGTCTCCCCGGGCGGGGGGTGTTGGGACGATCGAGCAATCAGCCCCAGCATTTT.